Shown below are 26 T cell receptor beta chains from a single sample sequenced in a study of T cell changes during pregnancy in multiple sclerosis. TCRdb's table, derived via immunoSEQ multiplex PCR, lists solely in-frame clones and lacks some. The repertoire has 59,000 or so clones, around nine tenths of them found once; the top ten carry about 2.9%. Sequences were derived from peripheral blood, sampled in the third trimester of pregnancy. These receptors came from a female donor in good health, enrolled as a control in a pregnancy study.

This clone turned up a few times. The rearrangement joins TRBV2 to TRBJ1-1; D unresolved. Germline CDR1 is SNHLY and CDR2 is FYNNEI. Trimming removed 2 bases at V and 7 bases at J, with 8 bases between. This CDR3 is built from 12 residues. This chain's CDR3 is CASSEWAVEAFF. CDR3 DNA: TGTGCCAGCAGTGAATGGGCAGTTGAAGCTTTCTTT.

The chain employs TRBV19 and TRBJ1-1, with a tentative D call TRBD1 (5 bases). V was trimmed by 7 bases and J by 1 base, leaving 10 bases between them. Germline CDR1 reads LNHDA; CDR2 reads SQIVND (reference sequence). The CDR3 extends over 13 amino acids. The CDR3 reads CASKDKGNTEAFF. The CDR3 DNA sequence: TGTGCCAGTAAGGACAAGGGGAACACTGAAGCTTTCTTT.

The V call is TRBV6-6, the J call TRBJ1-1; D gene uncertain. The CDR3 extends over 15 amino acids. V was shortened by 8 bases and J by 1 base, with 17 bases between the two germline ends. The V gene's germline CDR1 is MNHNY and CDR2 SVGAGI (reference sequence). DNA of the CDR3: TGTGCCAGCCGGGGAGCCACGGGTGGGAACACTGAAGCTTTCTTT. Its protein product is CASRGATGGNTEAFF.

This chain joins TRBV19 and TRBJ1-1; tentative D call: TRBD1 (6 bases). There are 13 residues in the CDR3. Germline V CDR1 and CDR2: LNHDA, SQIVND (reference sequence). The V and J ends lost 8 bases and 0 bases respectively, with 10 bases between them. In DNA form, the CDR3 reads TGTGCCAGTCTTGACAGGTTGAACACTGAAGCTTTCTTT. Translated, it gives CASLDRLNTEAFF.

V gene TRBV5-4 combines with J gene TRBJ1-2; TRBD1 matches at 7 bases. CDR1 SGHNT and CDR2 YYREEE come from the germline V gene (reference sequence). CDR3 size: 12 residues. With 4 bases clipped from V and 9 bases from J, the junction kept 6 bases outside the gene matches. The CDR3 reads CASSLDRVRYTF. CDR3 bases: TGTGCCAGCAGCCTAGACAGGGTGCGCTACACCTTC.

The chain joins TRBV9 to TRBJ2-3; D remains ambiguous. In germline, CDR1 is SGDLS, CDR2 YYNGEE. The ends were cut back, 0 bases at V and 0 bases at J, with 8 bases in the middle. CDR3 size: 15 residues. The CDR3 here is CASSVDRSSTDTQYF. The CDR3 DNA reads TGTGCCAGCAGCGTAGACAGATCTAGCACAGATACGCAGTATTTT. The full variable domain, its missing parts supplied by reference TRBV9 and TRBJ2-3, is DSGVTQTPKHLITATGQRVTLRCSPRSGDLSVYWYQQSLDQGLQFLIQYYNGEERAKGNILERFSAQQFPDLHSELNLSSLELGDSALYFCASSVDRSSTDTQYFGPGTRLTVL.

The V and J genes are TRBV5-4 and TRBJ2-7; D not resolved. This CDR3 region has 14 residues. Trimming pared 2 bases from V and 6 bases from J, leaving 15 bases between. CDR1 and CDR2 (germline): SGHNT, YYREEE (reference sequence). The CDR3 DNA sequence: TGTGCCAGCAGCTTCGGCCCACTATCACCCGAGCAGTACTTC. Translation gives CASSFGPLSPEQYF.

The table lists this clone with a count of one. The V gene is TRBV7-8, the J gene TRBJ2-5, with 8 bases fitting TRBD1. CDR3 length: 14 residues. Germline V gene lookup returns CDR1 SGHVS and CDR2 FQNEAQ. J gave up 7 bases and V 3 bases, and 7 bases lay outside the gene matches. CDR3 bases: TGTGCCAGCAGCTTGGCGGACAGGGCGGGGACCCAGTACTTC. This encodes CASSLADRAGTQYF.

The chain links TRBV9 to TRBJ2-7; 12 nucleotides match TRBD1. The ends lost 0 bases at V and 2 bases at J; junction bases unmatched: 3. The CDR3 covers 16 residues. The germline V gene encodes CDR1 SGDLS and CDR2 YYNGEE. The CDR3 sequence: CASSVGDRGLTYEQYF. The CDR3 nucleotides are TGTGCCAGCAGCGTAGGGGACAGGGGGCTAACCTACGAGCAGTACTTC.

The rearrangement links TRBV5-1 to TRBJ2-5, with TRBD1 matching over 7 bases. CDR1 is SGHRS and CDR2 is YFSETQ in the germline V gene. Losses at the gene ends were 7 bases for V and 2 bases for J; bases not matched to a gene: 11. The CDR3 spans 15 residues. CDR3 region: CASAPRGQSQETQYF. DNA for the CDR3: TGCGCCAGCGCCCCTAGGGGACAGTCGCAAGAGACCCAGTACTTC.

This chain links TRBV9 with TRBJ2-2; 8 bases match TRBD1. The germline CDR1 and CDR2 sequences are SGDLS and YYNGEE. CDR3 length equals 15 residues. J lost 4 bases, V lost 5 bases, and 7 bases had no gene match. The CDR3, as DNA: TGTGCCAGCAGGCCGACAGGGGCGGGCACCGGGGAGCTGTTTTTT. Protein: CASRPTGAGTGELFF.

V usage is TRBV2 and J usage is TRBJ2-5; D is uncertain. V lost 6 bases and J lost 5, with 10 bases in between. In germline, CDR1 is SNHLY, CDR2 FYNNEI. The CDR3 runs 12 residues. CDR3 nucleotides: TGTGCCAGCAGAGTAGAAGCGGAGACCCAGTACTTC. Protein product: CASRVEAETQYF. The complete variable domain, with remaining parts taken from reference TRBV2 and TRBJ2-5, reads EPEVTQTPSHQVTQMGQEVILRCVPISNHLYFYWYRQILGQKVEFLVSFYNNEISEKSEIFDDQFSVERPDGSNFTLKIRSTKLEDSAMYFCASRVEAETQYFGPGTRLLVL.

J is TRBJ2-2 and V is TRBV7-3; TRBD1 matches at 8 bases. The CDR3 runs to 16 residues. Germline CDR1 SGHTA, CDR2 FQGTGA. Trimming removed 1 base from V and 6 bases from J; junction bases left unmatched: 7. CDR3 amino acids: CASSLKNRGRSGELFF. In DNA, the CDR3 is TGTGCCAGCAGCTTAAAAAACAGGGGGAGGTCCGGGGAGCTGTTTTTT.

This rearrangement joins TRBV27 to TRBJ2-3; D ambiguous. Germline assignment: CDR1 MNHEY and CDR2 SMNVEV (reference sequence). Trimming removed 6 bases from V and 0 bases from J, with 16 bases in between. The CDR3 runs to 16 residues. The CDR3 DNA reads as TGTGCCAGCAGCTCCACACTATACAAAAGCACAGATACGCAGTATTTT. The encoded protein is CASSSTLYKSTDTQYF.

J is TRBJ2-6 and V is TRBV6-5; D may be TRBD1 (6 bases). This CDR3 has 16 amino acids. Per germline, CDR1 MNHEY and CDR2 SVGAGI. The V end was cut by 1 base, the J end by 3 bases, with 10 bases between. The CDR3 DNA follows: TGTGCCAGCAGTTACTTCAGGGGAAGTGGGGCCAACGTCCTGACTTTC. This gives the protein CASSYFRGSGANVLTF.

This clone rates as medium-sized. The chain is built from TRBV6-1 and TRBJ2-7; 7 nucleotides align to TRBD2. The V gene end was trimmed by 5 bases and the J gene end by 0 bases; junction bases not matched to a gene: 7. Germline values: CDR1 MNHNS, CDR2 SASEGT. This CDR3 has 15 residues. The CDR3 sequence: CASSTSASSSYEQYF. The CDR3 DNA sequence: TGTGCCAGCAGTACTAGCGCCTCGAGCTCCTACGAGCAGTACTTC.

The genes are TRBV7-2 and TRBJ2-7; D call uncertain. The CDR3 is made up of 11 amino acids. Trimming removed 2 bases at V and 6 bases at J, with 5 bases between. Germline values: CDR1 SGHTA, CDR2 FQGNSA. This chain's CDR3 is CASSLFGEQYF. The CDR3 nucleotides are TGTGCCAGCAGCTTATTCGGCGAGCAGTACTTC.

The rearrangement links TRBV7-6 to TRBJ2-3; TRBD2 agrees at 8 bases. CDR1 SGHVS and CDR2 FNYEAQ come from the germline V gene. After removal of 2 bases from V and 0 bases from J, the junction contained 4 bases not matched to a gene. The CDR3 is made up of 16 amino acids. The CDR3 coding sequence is TGTGCCAGCAGCTTACTAGGCGGGAGGAGCACAGATACGCAGTATTTT. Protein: CASSLLGGRSTDTQYF.

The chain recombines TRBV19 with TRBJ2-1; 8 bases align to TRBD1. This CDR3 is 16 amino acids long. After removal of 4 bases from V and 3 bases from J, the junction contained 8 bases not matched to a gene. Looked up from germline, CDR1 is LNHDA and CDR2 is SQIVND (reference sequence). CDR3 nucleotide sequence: TGTGCCAGTAGTAAATCCCAGGGGGCAATCTACAATGAGCAGTTCTTC. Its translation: CASSKSQGAIYNEQFF.

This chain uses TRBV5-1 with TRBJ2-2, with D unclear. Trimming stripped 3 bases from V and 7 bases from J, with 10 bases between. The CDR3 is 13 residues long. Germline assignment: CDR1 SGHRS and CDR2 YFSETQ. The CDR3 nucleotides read TGCGCCAGCAGCTCTTCTCAACTCGGGGAGCTGTTTTTT. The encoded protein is CASSSSQLGELFF.

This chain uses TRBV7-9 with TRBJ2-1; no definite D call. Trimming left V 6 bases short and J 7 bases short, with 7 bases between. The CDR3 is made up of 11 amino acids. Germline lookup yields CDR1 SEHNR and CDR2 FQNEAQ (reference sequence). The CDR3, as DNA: TGTGCCAGCAGTCATCCAAATGAGCAGTTCTTC. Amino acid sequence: CASSHPNEQFF. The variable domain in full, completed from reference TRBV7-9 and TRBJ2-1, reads DTGVSQNPRHKITKRGQNVTFRCDPISEHNRLYWYRQTLGQGPEFLTYFQNEAQLEKSRLLSDRFSAERPKGSFSTLEIQRTEQGDSAMYLCASSHPNEQFFGPGTRLTVL.

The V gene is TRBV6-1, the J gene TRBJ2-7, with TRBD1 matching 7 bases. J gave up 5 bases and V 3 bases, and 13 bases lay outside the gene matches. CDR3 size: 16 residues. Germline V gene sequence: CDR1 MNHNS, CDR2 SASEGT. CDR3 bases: TGTGCCAGCAGTGATCGGGTAGGGGGCGCTGGGAACGAGCAGTACTTC. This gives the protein CASSDRVGGAGNEQYF.

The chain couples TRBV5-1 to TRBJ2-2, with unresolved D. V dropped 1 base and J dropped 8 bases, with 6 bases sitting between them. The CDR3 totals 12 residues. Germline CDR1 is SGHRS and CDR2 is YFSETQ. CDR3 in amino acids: CASSLWQGELFF. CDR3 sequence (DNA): TGCGCCAGCAGCTTGTGGCAGGGGGAGCTGTTTTTT.

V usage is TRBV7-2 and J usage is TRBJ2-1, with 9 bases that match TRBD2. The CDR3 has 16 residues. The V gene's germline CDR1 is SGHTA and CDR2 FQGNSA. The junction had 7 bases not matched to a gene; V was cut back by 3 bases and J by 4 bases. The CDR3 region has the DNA TGTGCCAGCAGCTTGGCTAGCGGGGCCCCTTACAATGAGCAGTTCTTC. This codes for CASSLASGAPYNEQFF. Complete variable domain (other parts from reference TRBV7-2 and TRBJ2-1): GAGVSQSPSNKVTEKGKDVELRCDPISGHTALYWYRQSLGQGLEFLIYFQGNSAPDKSGLPSDRFSAERTGGSVSTLTIQRTQQEDSAVYLCASSLASGAPYNEQFFGPGTRLTVL.

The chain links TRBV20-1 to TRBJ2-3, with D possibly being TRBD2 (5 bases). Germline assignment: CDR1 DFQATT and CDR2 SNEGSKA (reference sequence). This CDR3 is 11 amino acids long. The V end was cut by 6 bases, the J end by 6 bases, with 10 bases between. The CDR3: CSATLEDTQYF. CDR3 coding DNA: TGCAGTGCAACACTAGAGGATACGCAGTATTTT.

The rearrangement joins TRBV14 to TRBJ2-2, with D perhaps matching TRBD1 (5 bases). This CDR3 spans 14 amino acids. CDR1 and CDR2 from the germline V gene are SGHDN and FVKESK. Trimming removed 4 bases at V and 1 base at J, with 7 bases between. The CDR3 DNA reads TGTGCCAGCAGCCCACAGGTGAACACCGGGGAGCTGTTTTTT. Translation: CASSPQVNTGELFF.